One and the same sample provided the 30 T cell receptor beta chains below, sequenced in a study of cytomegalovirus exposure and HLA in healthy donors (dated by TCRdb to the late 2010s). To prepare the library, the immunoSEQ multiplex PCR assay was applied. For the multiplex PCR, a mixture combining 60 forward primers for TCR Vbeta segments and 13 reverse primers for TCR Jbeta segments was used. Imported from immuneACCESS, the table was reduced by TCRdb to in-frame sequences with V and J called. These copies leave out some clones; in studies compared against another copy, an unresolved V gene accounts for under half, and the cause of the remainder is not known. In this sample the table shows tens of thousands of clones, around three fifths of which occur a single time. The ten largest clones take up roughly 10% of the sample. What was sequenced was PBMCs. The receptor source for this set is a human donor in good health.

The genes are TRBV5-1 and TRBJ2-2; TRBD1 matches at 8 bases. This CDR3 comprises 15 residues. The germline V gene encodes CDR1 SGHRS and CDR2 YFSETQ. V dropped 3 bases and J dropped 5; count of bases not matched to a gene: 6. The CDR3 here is CASSSGQGATGELFF. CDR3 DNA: TGCGCCAGCAGCTCCGGACAGGGAGCAACCGGGGAGCTGTTTTTT.

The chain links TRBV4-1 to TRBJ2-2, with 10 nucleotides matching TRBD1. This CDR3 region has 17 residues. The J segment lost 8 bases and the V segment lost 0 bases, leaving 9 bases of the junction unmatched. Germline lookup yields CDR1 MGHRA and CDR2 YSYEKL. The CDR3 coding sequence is TGCGCCAGCAGCCAAGACCCGACAGGGGGCCCTCGGGGGGAGCTGTTTTTT. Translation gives CASSQDPTGGPRGELFF.

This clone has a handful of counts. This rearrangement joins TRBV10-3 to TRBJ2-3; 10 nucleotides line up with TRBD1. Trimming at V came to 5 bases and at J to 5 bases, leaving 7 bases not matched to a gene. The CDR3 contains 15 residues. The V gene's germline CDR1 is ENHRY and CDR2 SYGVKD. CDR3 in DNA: TGTGCCATCAGTCGACAGGGGGCTTTGGGAGATACGCAGTATTTT. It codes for CAISRQGALGDTQYF.

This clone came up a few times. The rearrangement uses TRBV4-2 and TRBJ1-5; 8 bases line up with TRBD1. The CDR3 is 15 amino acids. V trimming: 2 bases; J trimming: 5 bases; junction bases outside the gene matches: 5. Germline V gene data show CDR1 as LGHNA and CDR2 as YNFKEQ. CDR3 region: CASSQIGQGYQPQHF. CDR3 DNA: TGTGCCAGCAGCCAAATAGGACAGGGATATCAGCCCCAGCATTTT.

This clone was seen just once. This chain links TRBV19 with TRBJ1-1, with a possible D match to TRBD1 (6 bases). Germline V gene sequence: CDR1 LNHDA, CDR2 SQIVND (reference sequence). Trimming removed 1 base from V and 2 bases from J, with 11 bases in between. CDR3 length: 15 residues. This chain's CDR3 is CASSIGGGGNTEAFF. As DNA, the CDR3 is TGTGCCAGTAGTATAGGGGGGGGCGGTAACACTGAAGCTTTCTTT.

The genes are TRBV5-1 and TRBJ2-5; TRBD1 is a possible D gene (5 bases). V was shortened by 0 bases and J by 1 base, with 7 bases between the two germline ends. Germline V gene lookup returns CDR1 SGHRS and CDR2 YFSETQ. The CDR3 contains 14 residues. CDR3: CASSLDQGQETQYF. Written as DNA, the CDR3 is TGCGCCAGCAGCTTGGACCAGGGCCAAGAGACCCAGTACTTC.

In DNA form, the CDR3 reads TGTGCCAGCAGTTCTACCACTAGCGGCCAATCCTACGAGCAGTACTTC. This encodes CASSSTTSGQSYEQYF. The J gene is TRBJ2-7, the V gene TRBV27; 8 bases line up with TRBD2. Per germline, CDR1 MNHEY and CDR2 SMNVEV (reference sequence). With 4 bases clipped from V and 1 base from J, the junction kept 9 bases outside the gene matches. The CDR3 contains 16 residues.

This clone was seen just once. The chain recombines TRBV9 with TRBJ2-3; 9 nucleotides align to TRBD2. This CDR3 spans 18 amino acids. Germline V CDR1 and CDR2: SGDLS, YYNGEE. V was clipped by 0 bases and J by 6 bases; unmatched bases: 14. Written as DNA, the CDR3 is TGTGCCAGCAGCGTAGGTAAGCGGGGGGCCTTTAATCGGGATACGCAGTATTTT. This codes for CASSVGKRGAFNRDTQYF.

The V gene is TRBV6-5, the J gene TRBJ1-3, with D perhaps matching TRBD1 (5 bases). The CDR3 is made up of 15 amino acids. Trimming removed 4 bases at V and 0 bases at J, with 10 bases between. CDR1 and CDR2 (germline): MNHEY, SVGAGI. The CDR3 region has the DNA TGTGCCAGCAGTTCGGACATCGTCTCTGGAAACACCATATATTTT. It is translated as CASSSDIVSGNTIYF.

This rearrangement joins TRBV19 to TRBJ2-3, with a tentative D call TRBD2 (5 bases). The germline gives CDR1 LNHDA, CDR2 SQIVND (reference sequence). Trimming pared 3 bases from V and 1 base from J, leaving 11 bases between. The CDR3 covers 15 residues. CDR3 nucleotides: TGTGCCAGTAGTATTCGGCTAGCCGGCACAGATACGCAGTATTTT. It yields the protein CASSIRLAGTDTQYF.

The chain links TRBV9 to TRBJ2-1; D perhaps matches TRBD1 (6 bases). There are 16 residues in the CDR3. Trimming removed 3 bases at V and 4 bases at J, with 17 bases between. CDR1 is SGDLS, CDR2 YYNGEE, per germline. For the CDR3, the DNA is TGTGCCAGCAGCGCCCCAGGGGTTGTTGCTTACAATGAGCAGTTCTTC. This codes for CASSAPGVVAYNEQFF.

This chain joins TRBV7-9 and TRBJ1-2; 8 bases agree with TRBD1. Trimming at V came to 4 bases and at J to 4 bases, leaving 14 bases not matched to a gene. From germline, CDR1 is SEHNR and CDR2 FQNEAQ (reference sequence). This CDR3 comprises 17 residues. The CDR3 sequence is CASSSSRTGRGSYGYTF. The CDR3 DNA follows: TGTGCCAGCAGCTCCTCCAGGACAGGGAGGGGGAGCTATGGCTACACCTTC.

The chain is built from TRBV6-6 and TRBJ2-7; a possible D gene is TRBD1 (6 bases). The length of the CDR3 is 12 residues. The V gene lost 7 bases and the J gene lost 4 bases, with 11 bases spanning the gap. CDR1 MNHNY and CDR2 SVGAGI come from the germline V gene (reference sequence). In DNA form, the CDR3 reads TGTGCCAGCAAAAAGGGACAATACGAGCAGTACTTC. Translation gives CASKKGQYEQYF.

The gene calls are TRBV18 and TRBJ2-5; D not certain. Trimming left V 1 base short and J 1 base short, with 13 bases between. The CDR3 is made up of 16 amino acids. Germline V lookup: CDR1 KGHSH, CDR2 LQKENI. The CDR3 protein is CASSPLLSQFQETQYF. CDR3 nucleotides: TGTGCCAGCTCACCACTGCTAAGCCAATTCCAAGAGACCCAGTACTTC. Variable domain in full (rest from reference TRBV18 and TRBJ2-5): NAGVMQNPRHLVRRRGQEARLRCSPMKGHSHVYWYRQLPEEGLKFMVYLQKENIIDESGMPKERFSAEFPKEGPSILRIQQVVRGDSAAYFCASSPLLSQFQETQYFGPGTRLLVL.

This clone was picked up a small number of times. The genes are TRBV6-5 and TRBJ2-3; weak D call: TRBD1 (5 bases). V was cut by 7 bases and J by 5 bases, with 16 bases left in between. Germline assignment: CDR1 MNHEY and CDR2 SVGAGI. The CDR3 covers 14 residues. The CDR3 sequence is CASKGPLQGDTQYF. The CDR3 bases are TGTGCCAGCAAGGGGCCCCTTCAGGGAGATACGCAGTATTTT.

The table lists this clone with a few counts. CDR3 coding DNA: TGTGCCAGCAGCGCACAGGGAATGGCGTACGAGCAGTACTTC. This codes for CASSAQGMAYEQYF. The chain couples TRBV7-8 to TRBJ2-7; D is possibly TRBD1 (6 bases). V shed 5 bases and J shed 4 bases, with 15 bases lying between them. The CDR3 is 14 residues long. Per the germline V gene, CDR1 is SGHVS and CDR2 is FQNEAQ.

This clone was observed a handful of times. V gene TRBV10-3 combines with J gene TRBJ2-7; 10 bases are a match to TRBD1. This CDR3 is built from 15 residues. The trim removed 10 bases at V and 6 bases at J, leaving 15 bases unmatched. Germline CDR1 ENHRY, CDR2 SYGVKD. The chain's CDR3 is CATGQAGTGESEQYF. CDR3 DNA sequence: TGTGCCACTGGACAAGCCGGGACAGGGGAGTCCGAGCAGTACTTC.

The DNA of the CDR3 is TGTGCCAGCAGCTCTTATAGCGGGGGGGCCTACGAGCAGTACTTC. Protein: CASSSYSGGAYEQYF. The V gene is TRBV7-2, the J gene TRBJ2-7, with 11 bases identical to TRBD2. With V trimmed by 4 bases and J by 2 bases, 4 bases remained unmatched. Germline CDR1 is SGHTA and CDR2 is FQGNSA. The CDR3 is made up of 15 amino acids.

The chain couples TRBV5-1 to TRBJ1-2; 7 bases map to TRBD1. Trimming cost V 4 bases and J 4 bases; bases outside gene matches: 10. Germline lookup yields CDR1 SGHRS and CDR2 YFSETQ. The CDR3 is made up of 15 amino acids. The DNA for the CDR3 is TGCGCCAGCAGCCCTCTTCAGACAGGGCCCTATGGCTACACCTTC. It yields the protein CASSPLQTGPYGYTF.

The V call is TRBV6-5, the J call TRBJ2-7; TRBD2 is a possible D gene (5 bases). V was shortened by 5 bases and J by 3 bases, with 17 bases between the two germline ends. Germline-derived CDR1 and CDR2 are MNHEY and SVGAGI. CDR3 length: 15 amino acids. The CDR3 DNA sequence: TGTGCCAGCAGTCCGCGTTGGGGAGAGTTCTACGAGCAGTACTTC. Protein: CASSPRWGEFYEQYF.

CDR3 sequence: CAWSPWRGLTEAFF. The DNA for the CDR3 is TGTGCCTGGAGTCCCTGGAGGGGGCTGACTGAAGCTTTCTTT. The genes are TRBV30 and TRBJ1-1; 7 bases match TRBD1. Trimming took 2 bases from V and 5 from J; bases not matched to a gene: 8. This CDR3 is built from 14 residues. Germline V lookup: CDR1 GTSNPN, CDR2 SVGIG (reference sequence).

The CDR3: CASSDPARAYGYTF. Here the CDR3 DNA reads TGTGCCAGCAGTGACCCCGCCAGGGCCTATGGCTACACCTTC. This chain joins TRBV25-1 and TRBJ1-2; tentatively, D is TRBD1 (5 bases). Looked up from germline, CDR1 is MGHDK and CDR2 is SYGVNS. Between the trimmed V and J ends, which lost 3 bases and 4 bases, there was a span of 12 bases. The CDR3 runs 14 residues.

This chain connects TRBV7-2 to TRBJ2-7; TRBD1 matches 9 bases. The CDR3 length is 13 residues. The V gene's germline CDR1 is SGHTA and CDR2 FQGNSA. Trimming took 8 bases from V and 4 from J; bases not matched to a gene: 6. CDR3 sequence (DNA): TGTGCCAGCGGGGACAGGGTTGGATACGAGCAGTACTTC. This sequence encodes CASGDRVGYEQYF.

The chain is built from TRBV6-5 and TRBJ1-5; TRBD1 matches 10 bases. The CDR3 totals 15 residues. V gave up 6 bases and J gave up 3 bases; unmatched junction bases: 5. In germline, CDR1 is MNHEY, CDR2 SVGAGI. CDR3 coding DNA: TGTGCCAGCAGGTCGGACAGGGGGTACAATCAGCCCCAGCATTTT. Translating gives CASRSDRGYNQPQHF.

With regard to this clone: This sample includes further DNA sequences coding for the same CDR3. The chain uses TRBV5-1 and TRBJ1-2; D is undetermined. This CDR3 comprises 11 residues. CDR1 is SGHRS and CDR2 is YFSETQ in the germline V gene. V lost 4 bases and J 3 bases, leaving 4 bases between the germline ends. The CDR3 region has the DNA TGCGCCAGCAGCGGCCACTATGGCTACACCTTC. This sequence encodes CASSGHYGYTF.

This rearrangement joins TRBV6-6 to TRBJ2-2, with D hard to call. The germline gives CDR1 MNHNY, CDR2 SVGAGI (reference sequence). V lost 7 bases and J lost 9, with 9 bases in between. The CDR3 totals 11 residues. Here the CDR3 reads CASKHHRELFF. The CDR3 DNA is TGTGCCAGCAAACATCACAGGGAGCTGTTTTTT.

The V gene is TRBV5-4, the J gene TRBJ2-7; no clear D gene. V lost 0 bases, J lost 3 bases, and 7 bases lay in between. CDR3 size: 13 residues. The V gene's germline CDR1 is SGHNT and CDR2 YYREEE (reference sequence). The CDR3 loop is CASSLGSGYEQYF. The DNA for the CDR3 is TGTGCCAGCAGCTTGGGGTCAGGCTACGAGCAGTACTTC.

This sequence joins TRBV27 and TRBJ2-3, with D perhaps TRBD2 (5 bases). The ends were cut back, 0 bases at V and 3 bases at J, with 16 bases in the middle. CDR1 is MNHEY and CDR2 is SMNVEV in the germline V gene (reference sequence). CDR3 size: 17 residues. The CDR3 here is CASSLSEPGMGTDTQYF. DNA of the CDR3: TGTGCCAGCAGTTTATCGGAACCGGGAATGGGGACAGATACGCAGTATTTT.

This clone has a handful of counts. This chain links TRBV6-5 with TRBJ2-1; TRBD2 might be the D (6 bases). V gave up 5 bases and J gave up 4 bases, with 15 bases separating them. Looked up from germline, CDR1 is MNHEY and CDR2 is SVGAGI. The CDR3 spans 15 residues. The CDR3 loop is CASSQGTPGYNEQFF. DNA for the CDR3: TGTGCCAGCAGTCAAGGGACTCCTGGGTACAATGAGCAGTTCTTC.

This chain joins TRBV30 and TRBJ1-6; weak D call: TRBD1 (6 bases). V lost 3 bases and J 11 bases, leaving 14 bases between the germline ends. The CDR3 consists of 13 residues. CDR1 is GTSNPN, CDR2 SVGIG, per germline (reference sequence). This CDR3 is CAWSSRQGPPLHF. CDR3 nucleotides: TGTGCCTGGAGCAGCAGGCAGGGGCCACCCCTCCACTTT.